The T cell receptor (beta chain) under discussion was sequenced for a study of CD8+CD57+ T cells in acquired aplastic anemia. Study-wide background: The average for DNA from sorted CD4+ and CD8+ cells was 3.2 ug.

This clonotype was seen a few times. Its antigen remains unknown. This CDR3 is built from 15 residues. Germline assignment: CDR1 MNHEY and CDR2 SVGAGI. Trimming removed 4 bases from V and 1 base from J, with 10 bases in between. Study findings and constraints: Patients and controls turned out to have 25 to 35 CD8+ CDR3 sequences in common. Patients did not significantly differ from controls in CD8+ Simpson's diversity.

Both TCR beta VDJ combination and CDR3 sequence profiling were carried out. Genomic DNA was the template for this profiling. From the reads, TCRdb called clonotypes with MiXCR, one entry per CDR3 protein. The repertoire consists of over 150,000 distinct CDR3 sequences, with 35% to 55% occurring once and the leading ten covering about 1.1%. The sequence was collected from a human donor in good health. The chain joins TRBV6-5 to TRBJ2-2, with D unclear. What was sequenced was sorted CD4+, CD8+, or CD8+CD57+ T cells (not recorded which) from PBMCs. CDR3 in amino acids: CASSWGKRNTGELFF. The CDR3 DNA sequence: TGTGCCAGCAGTTGGGGAAAACGGAACACCGGGGAGCTGTTTTTT.